This TCR beta chain was captured by sequencing in a study of T cells in tuberculosis. The time point here: new active TB diagnosis, blood taken before or within 7 days of starting treatment. Using immunoSEQ multiplex PCR, the repertoire was profiled, and TCRdb retains in-frame clones only, with some absent. The sample yields tens of thousands of clones, 91% seen once. CDR1 MNHEY and CDR2 SMNVEV come from the germline V gene (reference sequence). The CDR3 extends over 14 amino acids. The V segment lost 4 bases and the J segment 10 bases; nucleotides outside the gene matches: 7. The TCR comes from an adult with tuberculosis. The input for sequencing was PBMCs, taken at tuberculosis diagnosis. The rearrangement uses TRBV27 and TRBJ2-1; 10 bases agree with TRBD2. Here the CDR3 reads CASSSGTSVAEQFF. In DNA, the CDR3 is TGTGCCAGCAGTTCCGGGACTAGCGTCGCGGAGCAGTTCTTC.